Each of the 25 T cell receptor beta chains below was sequenced from the same sample in a study of early T cells in non-severe SARS-CoV-2 infection (dated by TCRdb to about 2021). Library prep was done by 5' RACE. Sequencer: NextSeq 500. TCRdb reanalyzed the raw reads on its own, using fastp at Q25 for trimming and MiXCR for clone calling, and kept in-frame beta chains. Merged by CDR3 protein, the rows form single entries marked with the most common genes and DNA. Counted in this sample were tens of thousands of distinct CDR3 sequences; about 12% of them appeared once. The top ten hold roughly 4.2% of the sample. The sequencing sample was made of whole blood. The receptors here all came from an adult who was a healthcare worker with PCR-confirmed SARS-CoV-2 infection or an uninfected control (not recorded which).

The V and J genes are TRBV12-3 or TRBV12-4 and TRBJ2-5, with D unresolved. The CDR3 is 13 amino acids. Trimming left V 5 bases short and J 3 bases short, with 10 bases between. CDR3 DNA: TGTGCCAGCAGTCCTCCTTTGGAAGAGACCCAGTACTTC. Its protein product is CASSPPLEETQYF.

The chain employs TRBV2 and TRBJ1-1, with D maybe TRBD1 (6 bases). The CDR3 consists of 14 residues. The V gene lost 4 bases and the J gene lost 1 base, with 10 bases spanning the gap. From germline, CDR1 is SNHLY and CDR2 FYNNEI. The CDR3 sequence: CASSAVRGNTEAFF. CDR3 sequence (DNA): TGTGCCAGCAGTGCGGTCAGGGGGAACACTGAAGCTTTCTTT.

In its sample, this clonotype was seen a few times. The J gene is TRBJ2-3, the V gene TRBV10-1; 8 bases are shared with TRBD2. The CDR3 is 14 residues long. Germline-derived CDR1 and CDR2 are WNHNN and SYGVQD (reference sequence). V shed 6 bases and J 2 bases; nucleotides not matched to a gene: 4. The CDR3 loop is CASSGGALTDTQYF. CDR3 nucleotide sequence: TGCGCCAGCAGCGGGGGGGCCCTCACAGATACGCAGTATTTT.

This clonotype turned up a few times. For the CDR3, the DNA is TGCAGCGTTGCCGTGGGGGCCGTCTACAATGAGCAGTTCTTC. Translating gives CSVAVGAVYNEQFF. The chain joins TRBV29-1 to TRBJ2-1; TRBD1 is a possible D gene (6 bases). CDR3 length: 14 residues. Trimming cost V 4 bases and J 3 bases, with 13 bases left between them. Germline CDR1 is SQVTM and CDR2 is ANQGSEA.

V usage is TRBV25-1 and J usage is TRBJ2-7; 8 nucleotides agree with TRBD1. V trimming: 3 bases; J trimming: 6 bases; junction bases outside the gene matches: 10. CDR3 length: 15 amino acids. CDR1 is MGHDK and CDR2 is SYGVNS in the germline V gene. CDR3: CASSDSDRVTGEQYF. DNA of the CDR3: TGTGCCAGCAGTGATTCGGACAGGGTAACGGGCGAGCAGTACTTC.

This chain joins TRBV6-2 or TRBV6-3 and TRBJ2-6; no reliable D call. The V and J ends lost 5 bases and 0 bases respectively, with 8 bases between them. This CDR3 spans 15 amino acids. Germline V gene lookup returns CDR1 MNHEY and CDR2 SVGEGT. The CDR3 bases are TGTGCCAGCAGTCAGACTGCCTCTGGGGCCAACGTCCTGACTTTC. Protein: CASSQTASGANVLTF.

This clonotype turned up a few times. This CDR3 is CASSQQNEETQYF. Written as DNA, the CDR3 is TGTGCCAGCAGCCAACAGAACGAAGAGACCCAGTACTTC. The V call is TRBV3-1, the J call TRBJ2-5; D remains ambiguous. The CDR3 sequence is 13 residues long. Germline CDR1 LGHDT, CDR2 YNNKEL (reference sequence). V lost 2 bases and J 3 bases, leaving 7 bases between the germline ends.

This clonotype has ten or more counts. DNA of the CDR3: TGCGCCAGCAGTCCTGGACCTGTCGTCGAGCAGTACTTC. Translating gives CASSPGPVVEQYF. This chain uses TRBV23-1 with TRBJ2-7; D ambiguous. TRBV23-1 is an ORF, and what it does is uncertain. The CDR3 extends over 13 amino acids. Deletions cut 4 bases from V and 6 bases from J, with 13 bases between.

This rearrangement joins TRBV7-9 to TRBJ2-3, with TRBD1 matching 10 bases. The junction had 10 bases not matched to a gene; V was cut back by 4 bases and J by 6 bases. The CDR3 is 16 residues long. The germline V gene encodes CDR1 SEHNR and CDR2 FQNEAQ (reference sequence). The CDR3 nucleotides are TGTGCCAGCAGCTCACTCCGGGACAGGGGCTTGGATACGCAGTATTTT. This sequence encodes CASSSLRDRGLDTQYF.

This chain connects TRBV6-1 to TRBJ2-1; D assignment may be TRBD1 or TRBD2 (5 bases each). The CDR3 is made up of 15 amino acids. Trimming left V 5 bases short and J 7 bases short, with 18 bases between. Germline CDR1 reads MNHNS; CDR2 reads SASEGT. The CDR3 loop reads CASSNRDGPWNEQFF. The CDR3 bases are TGTGCCAGCAGTAACCGGGACGGTCCTTGGAATGAGCAGTTCTTC.

In this sample, this clonotype turned up many times. The chain carries TRBV7-6 and TRBJ1-5; D is unclear. V was pared by 5 bases and J by 3 bases, with 8 bases between. Germline V gene sequence: CDR1 SGHVS, CDR2 FNYEAQ. The CDR3 runs 13 residues. The CDR3 protein is CASSPKVNQPQHF. The CDR3 coding sequence is TGTGCCAGCAGCCCTAAGGTCAATCAGCCCCAGCATTTT. Supplemented by reference TRBV7-6 and TRBJ1-5, the full variable domain reads GAGVSQSPRYKVTKRGQDVALRCDPISGHVSLYWYRQALGQGPEFLTYFNYEAQQDKSGLPNDRFSAERPEGSISTLTIQRTEQRDSAMYRCASSPKVNQPQHFGDGTRLSIL.

This clonotype was found a few times. The chain employs TRBV29-1 and TRBJ2-3; D unresolved. V was shortened by 3 bases and J by 3 bases, with 10 bases between the two germline ends. CDR3 length: 13 amino acids. Per the germline V gene, CDR1 is SQVTM and CDR2 is ANQGSEA. For the CDR3, the DNA is TGCAGCGTTGACCCGGAAGGGACAGATACGCAGTATTTT. Its translation is CSVDPEGTDTQYF.

The genes are TRBV27 and TRBJ2-4; no definite D call. The CDR3 contains 13 residues. Trimming left V 6 bases short and J 1 base short, with 7 bases between. Germline CDR1 MNHEY, CDR2 SMNVEV (reference sequence). CDR3 region: CASSARAKNIQYF. CDR3 nucleotide sequence: TGTGCCAGCAGCGCCAGGGCCAAAAACATTCAGTACTTC.

This clonotype was seen a handful of times. The chain has TRBV5-6 and TRBJ1-3; D remains ambiguous. V lost 4 bases to trimming and J lost 0 bases, with 17 bases between them. CDR1 and CDR2 from the germline V gene are SGHDT and YYEEEE. CDR3 size: 17 residues. CDR3 DNA sequence: TGTGCCAGCAGCCCCGGAGGCAGCTCGTCCTCTGGAAACACCATATATTTT. Translating gives CASSPGGSSSSGNTIYF.

This chain links TRBV19 with TRBJ2-6, with D perhaps TRBD1 or TRBD2 (5 bases each). The CDR3 length is 15 residues. Trimming cost V 4 bases and J 0 bases, with 7 bases left between them. Germline-derived CDR1 and CDR2 are LNHDA and SQIVND (reference sequence). CDR3 loop: CASSTGRSGANVLTF. The CDR3 DNA sequence: TGTGCCAGTAGTACGGGGCGCTCTGGGGCCAACGTCCTGACTTTC.

The chain is built from TRBV3-1 and TRBJ1-1; a possible D gene is TRBD1 (5 bases). V was trimmed by 4 bases and J by 2 bases, leaving 14 bases between them. Looked up from germline, CDR1 is LGHDT and CDR2 is YNNKEL (reference sequence). There are 15 residues in the CDR3. CDR3 bases: TGTGCCAGCAGCCCTACAGTCGACAGCAACACTGAAGCTTTCTTT. It encodes CASSPTVDSNTEAFF.

The chain is built from TRBV7-2 and TRBJ2-4, with a possible D match to TRBD1 (5 bases). The germline V and J ends were trimmed by 1 base and 6 bases, with 10 bases remaining between them. The germline V gene has CDR1 SGHTA and CDR2 FQGNSA. The CDR3 loop spans 14 amino acids. The CDR3 here is CASSLGQGGNIQYF. CDR3 DNA: TGTGCCAGCAGCTTAGGCCAGGGCGGAAACATTCAGTACTTC.

This clonotype showed up just a few times. V is TRBV11-1 and J is TRBJ2-3; TRBD2 agrees at 8 bases. CDR3 size: 16 residues. CDR1 is SGHAT, CDR2 FQDESV, per germline (reference sequence). V lost 2 bases to trimming and J lost 2 bases; unmatched junction nucleotides: 6. CDR3 region: CASSLPAGGITDTQYF. CDR3 sequence (DNA): TGTGCCAGCAGCTTACCCGCGGGGGGAATCACAGATACGCAGTATTTT.

The chain carries TRBV7-9 and TRBJ1-3; no clear D. This CDR3 has 16 amino acids. The V gene lost 1 base and the J gene lost 0 bases, with 10 bases spanning the gap. Germline values: CDR1 SEHNR, CDR2 FQNEAQ (reference sequence). Here the CDR3 reads CASSLGGTLSGNTIYF. CDR3 nucleotide sequence: TGTGCCAGCAGCTTAGGAGGCACCCTCTCTGGAAACACCATATATTTT. The whole variable domain, remainder taken from reference TRBV7-9 and TRBJ1-3, is DTGVSQNPRHKITKRGQNVTFRCDPISEHNRLYWYRQTLGQGPEFLTYFQNEAQLEKSRLLSDRFSAERPKGSFSTLEIQRTEQGDSAMYLCASSLGGTLSGNTIYFGEGSWLTVV.

Many counts were recorded for this clonotype. The chain is built from TRBV4-2 and TRBJ2-5; possible D gene TRBD2, 5 bases. CDR3 length: 14 residues. Trimming stripped 1 base from V and 5 bases from J, with 11 bases between. CDR1 LGHNA and CDR2 YNFKEQ come from the germline V gene. Here the CDR3 reads CASSQGSRVETQYF. The CDR3 DNA reads as TGTGCCAGCAGCCAAGGGTCGAGGGTCGAGACCCAGTACTTC.

The chain employs TRBV6-5 and TRBJ2-6; D call uncertain. From germline, CDR1 is MNHEY and CDR2 SVGAGI. V lost 4 bases to trimming and J lost 2 bases, with 6 bases between them. CDR3 length: 14 amino acids. The CDR3 DNA reads TGTGCCAGCAGTTCTTCCCCTGGGGCCAACGTCCTGACTTTC. It is translated as CASSSSPGANVLTF.

The genes are TRBV10-3 and TRBJ1-6, with 7 bases matching TRBD1. Unmatched junction bases numbered 3, after V lost 9 bases and J lost 4 bases. There are 13 residues in the CDR3. CDR1 and CDR2 (germline): ENHRY, SYGVKD. CDR3 loop: CAMRDSYNSPLHF. The CDR3 DNA reads TGTGCCATGAGGGACAGTTATAATTCACCCCTCCACTTT.

V gene TRBV29-1 combines with J gene TRBJ2-3; no definite D call. The CDR3 contains 12 residues. Trimming left V 4 bases short and J 3 bases short, with 8 bases between. CDR1 is SQVTM and CDR2 is ANQGSEA in the germline V gene. The CDR3 DNA is TGCAGCGTTGTAGGGTTAACAGATACGCAGTATTTT. This codes for CSVVGLTDTQYF.

In this sample, this clonotype turned up a few times. This chain joins TRBV18 and TRBJ2-1; perhaps TRBD1 as D (6 bases). CDR3 length: 14 amino acids. Germline V CDR1 and CDR2: KGHSH, LQKENI. With 2 bases removed from V and 5 bases from J, the gap between germline ends came to 10 bases. CDR3: CASSPRNRDNEQFF. Here the CDR3 DNA reads TGTGCCAGCTCACCAAGGAACAGGGACAATGAGCAGTTCTTC.

This clonotype was observed at least ten times. The V gene is TRBV5-6, the J gene TRBJ1-2; possibly TRBD1 for D (5 bases). Looked up from germline, CDR1 is SGHDT and CDR2 is YYEEEE. V was cut by 0 bases and J by 4 bases, with 10 bases left in between. The CDR3 spans 14 residues. In DNA, the CDR3 is TGTGCCAGCAGCTTGGACAGGAAAATCTATGGCTACACCTTC. Its translation is CASSLDRKIYGYTF.